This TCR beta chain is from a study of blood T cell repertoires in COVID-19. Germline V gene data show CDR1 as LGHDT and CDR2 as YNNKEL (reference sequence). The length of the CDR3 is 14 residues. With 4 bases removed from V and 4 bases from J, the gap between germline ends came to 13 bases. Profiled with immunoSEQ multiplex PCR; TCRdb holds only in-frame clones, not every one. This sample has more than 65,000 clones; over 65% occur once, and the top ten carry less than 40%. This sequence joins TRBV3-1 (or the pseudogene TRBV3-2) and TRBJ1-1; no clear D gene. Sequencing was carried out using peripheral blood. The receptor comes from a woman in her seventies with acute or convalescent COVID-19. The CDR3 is CASSRLGGSTEAFF. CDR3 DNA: TGTGCCAGCAGCCGTTTGGGAGGTAGCACTGAAGCTTTCTTT.